Listed below are T cell receptor beta chains from one sample, sequenced in a study of response to subunit inactivated influenza vaccine. TCRdb reanalysed the RT-PCR reads using MiXCR and keeps one entry per CDR3 protein. In the table there are roughly 670,000 distinct CDR3 sequences, approximately 14% of which are singletons. The material sequenced was PBMCs from blood, taken roughly 15 days before vaccination. All receptors derive from a man between 45 and 60 years old who received an inactivated influenza vaccine. The CDR3 runs from the conserved cysteine through the conserved F or W. The D gene is left open where the match is weak. Clone size, where shown, is once, few, many, or a class for clones that have expanded.

TGTGCCAGCGATACAGGGCCTAGCACAGATACGCAGTATTTT CASDTGPSTDTQYF . . TRBJ2-3 TRBV27
TGCGCCAGCAGCCAAGATCTGGGTAACCGGGACTATGGCTACACCTTC CASSQDLGNRDYGYTF few . TRBJ1-2 TRBV4-3
TGCGCCAGCAGCCAAGATCGGGGTTGGTCCTACGAGCAGTACTTC CASSQDRGWSYEQYF few . TRBJ2-7 TRBV4-3
TGTGCCAGCAGCCACGACCCTTCCCGATCGTATTTT CASSHDPSRSYF . . TRBJ2-3 TRBV5-6
TGTGCCAGCAGGGCGGGGACAGGGGCCCACAATGAGCAGTTCTTC CASRAGTGAHNEQFF . TRBD1 TRBJ2-1 TRBV7-8
TGTGCCAGCAGTGAACGCCAAGGATGGGGTTTGTGGGTTCGGGGTGAGCAGTTCTTC CASSERQGWGLWVRGEQFF few . TRBJ2-1 TRBV6-1
TGTGCCAGCAGTTACTCGTTACACGCTCAGCCCCAGCATTTT CASSYSLHAQPQHF . . TRBJ1-5 TRBV6-2/TRBV6-3
TGTGCCAGCAGTTTGCGGGTAAAGAGCTCTGGAAACACCATATATTTT CASSLRVKSSGNTIYF many . TRBJ1-3 TRBV12-3/TRBV12-4
TGCGCCAGCAGCCAAGCGATAAGTGTGGCATTTGGCACAGATACGCAGTATTTT CASSQAISVAFGTDTQYF many . TRBJ2-3 TRBV4-1
TGCGCCAGCAGCCAAGGAGTGGGGGGTCGCCAAGAGACCCAGTACTTC CASSQGVGGRQETQYF . . TRBJ2-5 TRBV4-1
TGTGCCACCAGTGATGGGGGACGGAAAGGCGAAGAGACCCAGTACTTC CATSDGGRKGEETQYF few . TRBJ2-5 TRBV24-1